Following are 19 T cell receptor beta chains from one sample sequenced in a study of blood T cell repertoires in COVID-19. TCRdb's copy holds only in-frame clones and misses some; the assay was immunoSEQ multiplex PCR. The repertoire holds about 210,000 clones, with around 81% as singletons. Sequenced: PBMCs or T cells enriched from blood (not recorded which). Receptors originate from a woman aged 50 to 60 with acute COVID-19.

The CDR3 sequence is CASSERTTQETQYF. The CDR3 DNA sequence: TGTGCCAGCAGCGAGAGGACTACCCAAGAGACCCAGTACTTC. The chain couples TRBV7-2 to TRBJ2-5; the D gene is possibly TRBD2 (6 bases). The V end was cut by 5 bases, the J end by 1 base, with 11 bases between. CDR3 length: 14 amino acids. The V gene's germline CDR1 is SGHTA and CDR2 FQGNSA.

This chain joins TRBV7-9 and TRBJ1-1; 7 bases map to TRBD1. Germline CDR1 SEHNR, CDR2 FQNEAQ (reference sequence). The CDR3 contains 15 residues. V lost 3 bases and J lost 6; bases outside the gene matches: 10. The CDR3 DNA follows: TGTGCCAGCAGCTTTCGGACAGGCGGAATGGCTGAAGCTTTCTTT. It codes for CASSFRTGGMAEAFF.

V and J are TRBV28 and TRBJ1-1, with D possibly being TRBD1 (6 bases). CDR1 is MDHEN, CDR2 SYDVKM, per germline. Trimming stripped 6 bases from V and 3 bases from J, with 17 bases between. The CDR3 has 15 residues. CDR3 DNA sequence: TGTGCCAGCAGGCTACCTGGAGGGGGGGACACTGAAGCTTTCTTT. It yields the protein CASRLPGGGDTEAFF.

The chain carries TRBV7-9 and TRBJ2-7; tentative D call: TRBD1 (6 bases). Germline V gene lookup returns CDR1 SEHNR and CDR2 FQNEAQ (reference sequence). The CDR3 is 14 amino acids. Trimming pared 5 bases from V and 0 bases from J, leaving 11 bases between. The CDR3 protein is CASSRDRTSYEQYF. The CDR3 nucleotides read TGTGCCAGCAGCCGTGACAGGACCTCCTACGAGCAGTACTTC.

This sequence joins TRBV11-2 and TRBJ2-2; 9 bases line up with TRBD2. Germline CDR1 SGHAT, CDR2 FQNNGV. The trim removed 8 bases at V and 2 bases at J, leaving 6 bases unmatched. The CDR3 contains 15 residues. Written as DNA, the CDR3 is TGTGCCAGCGCCTTTCTAGCGGGAAACACCGGGGAGCTGTTTTTT. Translation: CASAFLAGNTGELFF.

The CDR3 protein is CASSRDRVMNTEAFF. As DNA, the CDR3 is TGTGCCAGCAGCCGAGACAGAGTGATGAACACTGAAGCTTTCTTT. The V gene is TRBV6-5, the J gene TRBJ1-1; D is possibly TRBD1 (5 bases). V lost 6 bases and J 0 bases, leaving 14 bases between the germline ends. Germline V lookup: CDR1 MNHEY, CDR2 SVGAGI. CDR3 size: 15 residues.

The chain employs TRBV28 and TRBJ1-6; D is unclear. V was cut by 2 bases and J by 10 bases, with 15 bases left in between. The CDR3 loop spans 15 amino acids. Germline lookup yields CDR1 MDHEN and CDR2 SYDVKM. The CDR3 is CASSLSSGSDSPLHF. The DNA for the CDR3 is TGTGCCAGCAGTTTAAGTTCGGGGTCCGACTCACCCCTCCACTTT.

V gene TRBV14 combines with J gene TRBJ2-7; D remains ambiguous. The germline V and J ends were trimmed by 0 bases and 6 bases, with 6 bases remaining between them. This CDR3 is built from 12 residues. Germline V gives CDR1 SGHDN, CDR2 FVKESK. The CDR3 DNA is TGTGCCAGCAGCCAAGATCGGGTCGAGCAGTACTTC. This translates into CASSQDRVEQYF.

The chain joins TRBV18 to TRBJ2-7; 7 nucleotides line up with TRBD2. Germline trimming cut 5 bases from V and 2 bases from J; bases unmatched to any gene: 3. The CDR3 length is 13 residues. Germline CDR1 and CDR2: KGHSH and LQKENI. The CDR3 spells CASSFGLAYEQYF. The CDR3 DNA reads as TGTGCCAGCTCATTCGGACTAGCCTACGAGCAGTACTTC. Filled out from reference TRBV18 and TRBJ2-7, the complete variable domain reads NAGVMQNPRHLVRRRGQEARLRCSPMKGHSHVYWYRQLPEEGLKFMVYLQKENIIDESGMPKERFSAEFPKEGPSILRIQQVVRGDSAAYFCASSFGLAYEQYFGPGTRLTVT.

The chain carries TRBV10-3 and TRBJ2-7; D is uncertain. Germline V gives CDR1 ENHRY, CDR2 SYGVKD. V lost 5 bases to trimming and J lost 2 bases, with 10 bases between them. The CDR3 sequence is 13 residues long. The CDR3 nucleotides read TGTGCCATCAGTCCCCAGGATCCCTACGAGCAGTACTTC. The encoded protein is CAISPQDPYEQYF.

The chain is built from TRBV25-1 and TRBJ1-6, with D hard to call. Trimming pared 3 bases from V and 6 bases from J, leaving 6 bases between. Germline-derived CDR1 and CDR2 are MGHDK and SYGVNS. The CDR3 runs to 13 residues. The CDR3 DNA reads TGTGCCAGCAGTGATTCCGTTAATTCACCCCTCCACTTT. It encodes CASSDSVNSPLHF.

This clone was found once. This sequence joins TRBV3-1 (or the pseudogene TRBV3-2) and TRBJ2-3; a weak D match, TRBD1 (6 bases). This CDR3 has 13 residues. Germline CDR1 LGHDT, CDR2 YNNKEL (reference sequence). V lost 1 base and J lost 10, with 12 bases in between. The CDR3, as DNA: TGTGCCAGCAGCCAAGGGCAGAAGGGGGCGCAGTATTTT. The encoded protein is CASSQGQKGAQYF.

The rearrangement links TRBV20-1 to TRBJ2-7, with TRBD2 identical over 7 bases. Germline CDR1 and CDR2: DFQATT and SNEGSKA (reference sequence). V gave up 3 bases and J gave up 2 bases; unmatched junction bases: 4. The CDR3 has 13 residues. The CDR3 DNA follows: TGCAGTGCTAGTAGCGGGCCCACCTACGAGCAGTACTTC. Its protein is CSASSGPTYEQYF.

The chain has TRBV19 and TRBJ2-1, with D maybe TRBD2 (6 bases). The germline gives CDR1 LNHDA, CDR2 SQIVND (reference sequence). Trimming pared 6 bases from V and 2 bases from J, leaving 17 bases between. The CDR3 spans 16 residues. The CDR3 spells CASSEIAEDPYNEQFF. CDR3 nucleotide sequence: TGTGCCAGTAGCGAAATAGCGGAGGACCCCTACAATGAGCAGTTCTTC.

The chain employs TRBV10-3 and TRBJ2-3, with 11 bases fitting TRBD2. Trimming removed 4 bases from V and 8 bases from J; junction bases left unmatched: 8. The CDR3 covers 15 residues. Germline CDR1 and CDR2: ENHRY and SYGVKD. DNA of the CDR3: TGTGCCATCAGTGTTACTAGCGGGAGCTGGGGTACGCAGTATTTT. Its translation is CAISVTSGSWGTQYF.

V is TRBV15 and J is TRBJ1-3, with TRBD1 matching over 11 bases. The CDR3 extends over 16 amino acids. Germline CDR1 and CDR2: LNHNV and YYDKDF (reference sequence). The J segment lost 3 bases and the V segment lost 4 bases, leaving 5 bases of the junction unmatched. The CDR3 coding sequence is TGTGCCACCAGCAAGGGGACAGGGGGGATTGGAAACACCATATATTTT. This translates into CATSKGTGGIGNTIYF. The entire variable domain, with the rest obtained from reference TRBV15 and TRBJ1-3, is as follows: DAMVIQNPRYQVTQFGKPVTLSCSQTLNHNVMYWYQQKSSQAPKLLFHYYDKDFNNEADTPDNFQSRRPNTSFCFLDIRSPGLGDTAMYLCATSKGTGGIGNTIYFGEGSWLTVV.

This clone was seen more than once but under ten times. The chain uses TRBV28 and TRBJ2-1, with TRBD2 identical over 11 bases. The CDR3 runs 16 residues. V shed 3 bases, J shed 6 bases, and the junction held 7 bases outside the gene matches. Per the germline V gene, CDR1 is MDHEN and CDR2 is SYDVKM. The CDR3 nucleotides are TGTGCCAGCAGTTTCCATAGCGGGGGGGCTGGCAATGAGCAGTTCTTC. Protein product: CASSFHSGGAGNEQFF.

The rearrangement uses TRBV27 and TRBJ1-5, with a tentative D call TRBD1 (6 bases). V was cut by 8 bases and J by 6 bases, with 14 bases left in between. Germline lookup yields CDR1 MNHEY and CDR2 SMNVEV (reference sequence). The CDR3 totals 13 residues. The chain's CDR3 is CASRRGGGQPQHF. Written as DNA, the CDR3 is TGTGCCAGCCGTCGGGGGGGCGGTCAGCCCCAGCATTTT.

The rearrangement uses TRBV5-1 and TRBJ2-1; 10 bases are a match to TRBD2. Germline values: CDR1 SGHRS, CDR2 YFSETQ. V trimming: 1 base; J trimming: 3 bases; junction bases outside the gene matches: 7. The CDR3 totals 17 residues. The DNA of the CDR3 is TGCGCCAGCAGCTTGCCTAGCGGGAGTGAGGTCTACAATGAGCAGTTCTTC. Residues: CASSLPSGSEVYNEQFF.